These T cell receptor beta chains were read from a single sample in a study of T cells in Graves' hyperthyroidism and ophthalmopathy. TCRdb itself ran the multiplex PCR reads through MiXCR, one entry per CDR3 protein. The sample gives a few hundred thousand distinct CDR3 sequences, more than 45% of which show up once; approximately 8.4% is in the top ten. The specimen sequenced was peripheral blood or thyroid tissue (not recorded which). All receptors derive from a woman aged 18-35 years with Graves' hyperthyroidism. The CDR3 runs from the conserved cysteine through the conserved F or W. D genes are given only for firm matches. Size tells how often a clone was seen (once, few, many) or the class of an expanded clone, and some rows leave it out.

>NA|NA|TRBV10-3|TRBJ1-5
TGTGCCATCAGTGAGTCGCGGCAAGAGACCCAGCATTTT
CAISESRQETQHF
>many|TRBD1|TRBV20-1|TRBJ2-7
TGCAGTGCTAGAGATCCGGGACAGTCCTACGAGCAGTACTTC
CSARDPGQSYEQYF
>NA|NA|TRBV2|TRBJ1-1
TGTGCCAGCAGCCCTCGGAGTTCGAACACTGAAGCTTTCTTT
CASSPRSSNTEAFF
>NA|NA|TRBV5-6|TRBJ2-7
NA
CASSFYICSARVSDRESYEQYF
>once|NA|TRBV7-9|TRBJ2-7
TGTGCCAGCAGCGGAGGGGGGAAGCACGAGCAGTACTTC
CASSGGGKHEQYF
>NA|NA|TRBV24-1|TRBJ2-5
TGTGCCACCAGTGAGGGCCAGGGGGGTGAGACCCAGTACTTC
CATSEGQGGETQYF
>many|NA|TRBV29-1|TRBJ2-7
TGCAGCGTTGAAGATCTGAACGGGAGAGATCCGACATCCGGCGAGCAGTACTTC
CSVEDLNGRDPTSGEQYF
>many|TRBD1|TRBV6-2/TRBV6-3|TRBJ2-7
TGTGCCAGCAGATCGACAGGGCCCTACGAGCAGTACTTC
CASRSTGPYEQYF
>NA|TRBD2|TRBV3-1|TRBJ2-3
TGTGCCAGCAGCCCTAGCGGGAGGAAAGATACGCAGTATTTT
CASSPSGRKDTQYF
>few|NA|TRBV6-1|TRBJ2-1
TGTGCCAGCAGTGTTGATAGCTCCTACAATGAGCAGTTCTTC
CASSVDSSYNEQFF
>NA|NA|TRBV15|TRBJ2-7
TGTGCCACCAGCAGAGATAGGGAGTTCGAGCAGTACTTC
CATSRDREFEQYF
>NA|TRBD1|TRBV13|TRBJ1-2
TGTGCCAGCAGCTTAGGACCCAGGGGGCACGGCTACACCTTC
CASSLGPRGHGYTF
>NA|NA|TRBV20-1|TRBJ2-1
TGCAGTGCTTCGACAGTCAATGAGCAGTTCTTC
CSASTVNEQFF
>many|NA|TRBV24-1|TRBJ2-2
TGTGCCACCAGTGACCATAGGGGGTCTACGCGGAACACCGGGGAGCTGTTTTTT
CATSDHRGSTRNTGELFF
>NA|NA|TRBV2|TRBJ2-7
TGTGCCAGCAGTTACGAGCGGGCCGGCTCCTACGAGCAGTACTTC
CASSYERAGSYEQYF
>once|TRBD2|TRBV15|TRBJ2-1
TGTGCCACCAGCAGAAACCGGGAGGGGGTCGGCAATGAGCAGTTCTTC
CATSRNREGVGNEQFF
>many|NA|TRBV12-3/TRBV12-4|TRBJ2-7
TGTGCCAGCAGTTTGGATGTCTCCGAGCAGTACTTC
CASSLDVSEQYF
>NA|TRBD1|TRBV29-1|TRBJ2-5
TGCAGCGTTACCTTGGACAGGGATCACGAGACCCAGTACTTC
CSVTLDRDHETQYF
>once|TRBD1|TRBV7-2|TRBJ1-5
TGTGCCAGCAGCACACAGGGGGGAAATCAGCCCCAGCATTTT
CASSTQGGNQPQHF
>NA|NA|TRBV25-1|TRBJ2-5
TGTGCCAGCAGTGCTCCCCATCAGGGGCTCCAAGAGACCCAGTACTTC
CASSAPHQGLQETQYF
>few|NA|TRBV7-2|TRBJ1-1
TGTGCCAGCAGCCTAAACAGGGCAACTAATGAAGCTTTCTTT
CASSLNRATNEAFF
>NA|NA|TRBV29-1|TRBJ1-2
TGCAGCGTGTGGACTAGCTACACCTTC
CSVWTSYTF
>NA|NA|TRBV12-3/TRBV12-4|TRBJ1-2
TGTGCCAGCAGCCACCGGGACAACCTACTGGGCTATGGCTACACCTTC
CASSHRDNLLGYGYTF
>many|NA|TRBV27|TRBJ1-6
TGTGCCAGCAGTTTAACAGGGCCTCCACCCCTCCACTTT
CASSLTGPPPLHF
>few|NA|TRBV29-1|TRBJ2-1
TGCAGCGTTCAGCCGAGGTACAATGAGCAGTTCTTC
CSVQPRYNEQFF
>NA|NA|TRBV2|TRBJ1-5
TGTGCCAGCAGTGCGGTTAGCGGACAAACCTACGAGCATTTT
CASSAVSGQTYEHF
>NA|TRBD2|TRBV7-9|TRBJ2-7
TGTGCCAGCAGCTCGACTAGCGGAGCTTACTACGCGCAGTGCTTC
CASSSTSGAYYAQCF
>many|NA|TRBV5-8|TRBJ2-7
TGTGCCAGCAGCTTGGAAGTATCCTACGAGCAGTACTTC
CASSLEVSYEQYF
>many|TRBD1|TRBV25-1|TRBJ1-6
TGTGCCAGCAGTGAAACTCCAGGACAGGCGCGGTGGCATTCACCCCTCCACTTT
CASSETPGQARWHSPLHF
>many|NA|TRBV9|TRBJ2-7
TGTGCCAGCAGCCCCCGGACCGGGTCTGGAGAGCAGTACTTC
CASSPRTGSGEQYF
>many|NA|TRBV6-6|TRBJ1-5
TGTGCCAGCATCAACTTTTCGGGTGGTTGGAATCAGCCCCAGCATTTT
CASINFSGGWNQPQHF
>NA|NA|TRBV29-1|TRBJ1-2
TGCAGCGTTGACTGGCAGGACGCCTACACCTTC
CSVDWQDAYTF
>NA|NA|TRBV24-1|TRBJ2-6
TGTGCCACCAGTAATGTATCACGGGACTCTGGGGCCAACGTCCTGACTTTC
CATSNVSRDSGANVLTF
>many|NA|TRBV7-8|TRBJ1-5
TGTGCCAGCAGCCCTAAACGAACCTATCAGCCCCAGCATTTT
CASSPKRTYQPQHF
>NA|NA|TRBV25-1|TRBJ1-2
TGTGCCAGCAGTGAAGTGGGGCAAATCTATGGCTACACCTTC
CASSEVGQIYGYTF
>many|NA|TRBV25-1|TRBJ1-1
TGTGCCAGCAGTGACAGGCAGAACACTGAAGCTTTCTTT
CASSDRQNTEAFF
>many|TRBD2|TRBV20-1|TRBJ2-7
TGCAGTGCTAGAATACTAGCGGGGCACGAGCAGTACTTC
CSARILAGHEQYF
>many|NA|TRBV29-1|TRBJ2-7
TGCAGCGTTGCCCGGGGTCTCGCGGGCTCCGAGCAGTACTTC
CSVARGLAGSEQYF
>NA|TRBD2|TRBV29-1|TRBJ2-5
TGCAGCCAGGGACTAGTTGAGACCCAGTACTTC
CSQGLVETQYF
>NA|NA|TRBV7-2|TRBJ2-7
TGTGCCTGGACCCCCGCGGGCGCCAGCTCCTACGAGCAGTGCTTC
CAWTPAGASSYEQCF
>many|TRBD2|TRBV20-1|TRBJ2-7
TGCAGTGCTAGTGTGGGGACTAGCGCCCTCTACGAGCAGTACTTC
CSASVGTSALYEQYF